This T cell receptor beta chain was captured by sequencing in a study of T cell responses to AZD1222 COVID-19 vaccine. The V segment lost 4 bases and the J segment 4 bases; nucleotides outside the gene matches: 7. CDR3 length equals 15 residues. Germline V CDR1 and CDR2: MNHEY, SVGEGT. Assay: immunoSEQ multiplex PCR; the TCRdb copy retains only in-frame clones and omits some. The sample contains nearly 90,000 clones, around 90% of which appear only once. The receptor was derived from an adult in good health. V gene TRBV6-2 or TRBV6-3 combines with J gene TRBJ2-7; 10 nucleotides match TRBD2. Sequences were derived from peripheral blood, sampled on day 0 of AZD1222 vaccination. The CDR3 sequence is CASSSSRTSGYEQYF. The DNA for the CDR3 is TGTGCCAGCAGTTCAAGCCGGACTAGCGGATACGAGCAGTACTTC.